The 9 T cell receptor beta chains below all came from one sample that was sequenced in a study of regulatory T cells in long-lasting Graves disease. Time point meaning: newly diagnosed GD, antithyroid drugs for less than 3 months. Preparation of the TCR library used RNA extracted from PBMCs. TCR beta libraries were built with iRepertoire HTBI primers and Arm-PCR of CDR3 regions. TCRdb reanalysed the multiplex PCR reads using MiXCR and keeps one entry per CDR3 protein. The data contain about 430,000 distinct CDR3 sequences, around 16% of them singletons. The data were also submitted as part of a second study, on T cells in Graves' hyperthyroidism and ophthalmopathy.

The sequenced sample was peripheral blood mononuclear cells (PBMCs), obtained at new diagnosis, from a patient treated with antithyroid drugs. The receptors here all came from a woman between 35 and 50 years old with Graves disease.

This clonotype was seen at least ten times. Here the CDR3 reads CSAPFRGGYEQYF. The CDR3 DNA reads TGCAGTGCTCCTTTTCGGGGAGGGTACGAGCAGTACTTC. V is TRBV20-1 and J is TRBJ2-7, with 7 bases aligning to TRBD2. The CDR3 runs to 13 residues. Per germline, CDR1 DFQATT and CDR2 SNEGSKA (reference sequence). Unmatched junction bases numbered 8, after V lost 5 bases and J lost 4 bases.

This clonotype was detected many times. The CDR3 DNA sequence: TGTGCCATGGGGACTAGCGGCTACAATGAGCAGTTCTTC. Encoded protein: CAMGTSGYNEQFF. This chain connects TRBV6-1 to TRBJ2-1, with 11 bases matching TRBD2. Germline values: CDR1 MNHNS, CDR2 SASEGT. This CDR3 region has 13 residues. Germline trimming cut 10 bases from V and 3 bases from J; bases unmatched to any gene: 2.

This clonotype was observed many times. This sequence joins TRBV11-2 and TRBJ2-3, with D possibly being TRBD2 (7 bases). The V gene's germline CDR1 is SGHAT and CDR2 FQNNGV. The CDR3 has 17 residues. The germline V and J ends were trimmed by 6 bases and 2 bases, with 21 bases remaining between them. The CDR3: CASSYRGGAWDTDTQYF. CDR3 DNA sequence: TGTGCCAGCAGTTACCGAGGGGGGGCGTGGGACACAGATACGCAGTATTTT. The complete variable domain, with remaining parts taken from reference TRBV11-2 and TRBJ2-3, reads EAGVAQSPRYKIIEKRQSVAFWCNPISGHATLYWYQQILGQGPKLLIQFQNNGVVDDSQLPKDRFSAERLKGVDSTLKIQPAKLEDSAVYLCASSYRGGAWDTDTQYFGPGTRLTVL.

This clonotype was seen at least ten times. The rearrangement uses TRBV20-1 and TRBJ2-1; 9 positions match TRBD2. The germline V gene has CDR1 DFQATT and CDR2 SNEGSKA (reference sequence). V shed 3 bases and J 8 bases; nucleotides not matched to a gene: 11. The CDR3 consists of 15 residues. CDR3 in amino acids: CSASTGLAGKHEQFF. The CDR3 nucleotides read TGCAGTGCTAGCACCGGGCTAGCGGGGAAACATGAGCAGTTCTTC.

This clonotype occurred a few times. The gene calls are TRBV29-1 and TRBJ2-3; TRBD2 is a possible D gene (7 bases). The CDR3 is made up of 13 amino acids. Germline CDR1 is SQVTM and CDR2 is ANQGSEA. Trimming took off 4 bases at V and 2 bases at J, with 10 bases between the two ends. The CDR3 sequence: CSVGGGPTDTQYF. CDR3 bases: TGCAGCGTTGGGGGGGGGCCCACAGATACGCAGTATTTT.

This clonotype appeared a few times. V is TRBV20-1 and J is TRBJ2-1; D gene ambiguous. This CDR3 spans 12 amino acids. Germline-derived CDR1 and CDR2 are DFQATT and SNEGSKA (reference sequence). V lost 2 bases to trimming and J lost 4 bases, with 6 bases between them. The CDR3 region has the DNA TGCAGTGCTAGAAGTTTTTACAATGAGCAGTTCTTC. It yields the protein CSARSFYNEQFF.

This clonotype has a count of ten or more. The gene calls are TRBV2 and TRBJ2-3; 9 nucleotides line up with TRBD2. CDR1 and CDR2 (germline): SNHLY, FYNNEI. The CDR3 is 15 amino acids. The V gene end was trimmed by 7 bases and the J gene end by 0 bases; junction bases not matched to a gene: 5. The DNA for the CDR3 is TGTGCCAGCATAGTAGCGGGAGAGAGCACAGATACGCAGTATTTT. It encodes CASIVAGESTDTQYF. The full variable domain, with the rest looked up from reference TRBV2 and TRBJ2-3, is EPEVTQTPSHQVTQMGQEVILRCVPISNHLYFYWYRQILGQKVEFLVSFYNNEISEKSEIFDDQFSVERPDGSNFTLKIRSTKLEDSAMYFCASIVAGESTDTQYFGPGTRLTVL.

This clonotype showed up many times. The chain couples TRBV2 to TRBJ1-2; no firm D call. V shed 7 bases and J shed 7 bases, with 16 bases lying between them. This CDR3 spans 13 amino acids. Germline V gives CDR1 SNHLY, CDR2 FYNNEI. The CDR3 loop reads CASIPEEGSGYTF. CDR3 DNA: TGTGCCAGCATCCCCGAGGAGGGATCTGGCTACACCTTC.

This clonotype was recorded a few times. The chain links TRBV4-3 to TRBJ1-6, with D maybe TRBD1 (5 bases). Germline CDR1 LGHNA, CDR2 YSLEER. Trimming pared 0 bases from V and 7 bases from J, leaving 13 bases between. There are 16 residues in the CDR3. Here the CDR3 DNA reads TGCGCCAGCAGCCAAGAAGGACAAGCAGGGAATTCACCCCTCCACTTT. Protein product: CASSQEGQAGNSPLHF.